This TCR beta chain was identified in a study of blood T cell repertoires in COVID-19. The method was immunoSEQ multiplex PCR; TCRdb's version includes in-frame clones alone and lacks a portion of them. Altogether about 190,000 clones are present, about 77% being singletons, with the ten largest covering under 3.5%. Germline V gives CDR1 KGHSH, CDR2 LQKENI. CDR3 length: 14 residues. V lost 5 bases to trimming and J lost 0 bases; unmatched junction nucleotides: 4. This sequence originates from a woman aged 80 or older with active or convalescent COVID-19. The sample consisted of peripheral blood. The chain has TRBV18 and TRBJ2-7, with TRBD1 matching over 7 bases. The CDR3 loop reads CASSSRDSSYEQYF. CDR3 DNA sequence: TGTGCCAGCTCATCCCGGGACAGCTCCTACGAGCAGTACTTC.